The 10 T cell receptor beta chains below all came from one sample that was sequenced in a study of blood T cell repertoires in COVID-19. The method was immunoSEQ multiplex PCR; TCRdb's version includes in-frame clones alone and lacks a portion of them. The table lists approximately 30,000 clones, 88% of them singletons, with roughly a quarter in the top ten. Sample: peripheral blood. All receptors come from a woman aged 80 or older with active or convalescent COVID-19.

The chain joins TRBV7-9 to TRBJ2-7, with 9 bases fitting TRBD1. V trimming: 1 base; J trimming: 4 bases; junction bases outside the gene matches: 17. The CDR3 length is 19 residues. Per the germline V gene, CDR1 is SEHNR and CDR2 is FQNEAQ (reference sequence). DNA of the CDR3: TGTGCCAGCAGCTTAGTGCAAGGGGACCGGGACAGGGTTCTTTACGAGCAGTACTTC. Protein product: CASSLVQGDRDRVLYEQYF.

This sequence joins TRBV2 and TRBJ1-5, with D hard to call. In germline, CDR1 is SNHLY, CDR2 FYNNEI. V was shortened by 4 bases and J by 3 bases, with 10 bases between the two germline ends. The CDR3 is 14 residues long. The CDR3 DNA follows: TGTGCCAGCAGTGCCGGGATCTCCAATCAGCCCCAGCATTTT. Translating it yields CASSAGISNQPQHF.

The chain has TRBV2 and TRBJ2-2; 10 nucleotides align to TRBD2. The V gene end was trimmed by 6 bases and the J gene end by 2 bases; junction bases not matched to a gene: 3. CDR1 is SNHLY and CDR2 is FYNNEI in the germline V gene. The CDR3 length is 15 residues. In nucleotides, the CDR3 is TGTGCCAGCAGGCTACTAGCGGGAAACACCGGGGAGCTGTTTTTT. Amino acid sequence: CASRLLAGNTGELFF.

The chain carries TRBV5-1 and TRBJ2-2, with D tentatively TRBD1 (5 bases). CDR1 is SGHRS and CDR2 is YFSETQ in the germline V gene. Trimming removed 0 bases from V and 2 bases from J, with 8 bases in between. The CDR3 covers 15 residues. In DNA, the CDR3 is TGCGCCAGCAGCTTGGTCAGGGTAAACACCGGGGAGCTGTTTTTT. Its protein is CASSLVRVNTGELFF.

The rearrangement links TRBV10-2 to TRBJ2-7; maybe TRBD2 (7 bases). Germline V gene sequence: CDR1 WSHSY, CDR2 SAAADI. V lost 3 bases and J lost 6, with 12 bases in between. The CDR3 runs 13 residues. DNA of the CDR3: TGCGCCAGCAGTGAAGGGGGGGGTAGCGAGCAGTACTTC. It is translated as CASSEGGGSEQYF.

The V call is TRBV2, the J call TRBJ2-7; the match to TRBD2 covers 7 bases. J was trimmed by 6 bases and V by 5 bases; bases with no gene match: 13. The CDR3 consists of 15 residues. Germline V CDR1 and CDR2: SNHLY, FYNNEI. The CDR3 spells CASSYFDGGSGEQYF. The CDR3 DNA reads as TGTGCCAGCAGTTACTTTGACGGGGGGAGCGGCGAGCAGTACTTC.

This clone was recorded once. The gene calls are TRBV3-1 (or the pseudogene TRBV3-2) and TRBJ2-1; 10 nucleotides align to TRBD2. Trimming at V came to 0 bases and at J to 8 bases, leaving 7 bases not matched to a gene. Germline CDR1 LGHDT, CDR2 YNNKEL (reference sequence). This CDR3 has 16 residues. Here the CDR3 DNA reads TGTGCCAGCAGCCAAGATGTTAAGCGGGGGGGCTATGAGCAGTTCTTC. Its translation is CASSQDVKRGGYEQFF.

This sequence joins TRBV19 and TRBJ2-7, with D possibly matching TRBD1 (5 bases). The CDR3 consists of 15 residues. Germline V CDR1 and CDR2: LNHDA, SQIVND (reference sequence). V lost 1 base and J lost 2, with 12 bases in between. CDR3 sequence reads: CASSIADTNPYEQYF. The CDR3 region has the DNA TGTGCCAGTAGTATAGCGGACACGAACCCCTACGAGCAGTACTTC.

The chain has TRBV6-5 and TRBJ1-3; 7 bases fit TRBD1. The CDR3 has 13 amino acids. The V gene end was trimmed by 5 bases and the J gene end by 5 bases; junction bases not matched to a gene: 3. CDR1 is MNHEY, CDR2 SVGAGI, per germline. This CDR3 is CASSRQGRNTIYF. CDR3 DNA: TGTGCCAGCAGTCGACAGGGAAGAAACACCATATATTTT.

This clone turned up a few times. The chain combines TRBV11-2 with TRBJ2-1; TRBD2 might be the D (6 bases). Trimming removed 0 bases from V and 6 bases from J, with 12 bases in between. Germline-derived CDR1 and CDR2 are SGHAT and FQNNGV. The CDR3 runs to 15 residues. The CDR3 nucleotides read TGTGCCAGCAGCTTAGATGTGGGACTGGGCAATGAGCAGTTCTTC. It translates to CASSLDVGLGNEQFF.